The 12 T cell receptor beta chains presented below share a single source sample, sequenced in a study of blood T cell repertoires in COVID-19 (dated by TCRdb to the early 2020s). The library was generated by the immunoSEQ multiplex PCR assay. Here the immuneACCESS table is served through TCRdb, limited to in-frame sequences with V and J called. Missing clones are a known gap in these copies; in checked studies unresolved V genes cover under half, and the rest lacks a known reason. The sample table records 90,000 or so clones; roughly 87% of these occur just once. Of the sample, about 3.8% is held by the ten largest clones. Sequencing input: peripheral blood. The receptor source for this set is a man aged 60-69 years with acute or convalescent COVID-19.

The chain links TRBV19 to TRBJ2-1; 10 bases are shared with TRBD2. Germline CDR1 is LNHDA and CDR2 is SQIVND (reference sequence). The CDR3 has 15 amino acids. J lost 5 bases, V lost 6 bases, and 7 bases had no gene match. For the CDR3, the DNA is TGTGCCAGTAGAACCGGGACTAGCGTACACAATGAGCAGTTCTTC. Protein: CASRTGTSVHNEQFF.

This chain's CDR3 is CASSLSYGYTF. In nucleotides, the CDR3 is TGTGCCAGCAGCCTGAGTTATGGCTACACCTTC. V gene TRBV3-1 (or the pseudogene TRBV3-2) combines with J gene TRBJ1-2; D unresolved. The CDR3 covers 11 residues. V lost 4 bases and J 5 bases, leaving 5 bases between the germline ends. The V gene's germline CDR1 is LGHDT and CDR2 YNNKEL (reference sequence).

V usage is TRBV5-1 and J usage is TRBJ2-4; D might be TRBD1 (7 bases). Germline loops: CDR1 SGHRS, CDR2 YFSETQ. Trimming left V 0 bases short and J 3 bases short, with 13 bases between. The CDR3 covers 16 residues. CDR3 bases: TGCGCCAGCAGCTTGGCCGGGGGACAGATCAAAAACATTCAGTACTTC. Amino acids: CASSLAGGQIKNIQYF.

This chain connects TRBV14 to TRBJ2-4, with D perhaps matching TRBD1 (7 bases). V lost 1 base and J 3 bases, leaving 19 bases between the germline ends. Germline V gives CDR1 SGHDN, CDR2 FVKESK. The CDR3 is 18 residues long. For the CDR3, the DNA is TGTGCCAGCAGCCAAGCCCTCAGGGGGAGGTTAAGCAAAAACATTCAGTACTTC. It codes for CASSQALRGRLSKNIQYF.

V gene TRBV9 combines with J gene TRBJ1-2; no clear D gene. The ends were cut back, 1 base at V and 8 bases at J, with 15 bases in the middle. The CDR3 spans 14 residues. Germline loops: CDR1 SGDLS, CDR2 YYNGEE. The CDR3 is CASSVSGGSKGYTF. Written as DNA, the CDR3 is TGTGCCAGCAGCGTATCAGGAGGGTCTAAGGGCTACACCTTC.

The chain carries TRBV6-5 and TRBJ2-7; the D is unclear. Germline CDR1 MNHEY, CDR2 SVGAGI. V gave up 6 bases and J gave up 6 bases, with 9 bases separating them. The length of the CDR3 is 11 residues. Written as DNA, the CDR3 is TGTGCCAGCAGGCACGTCGGCGAGCAGTACTTC. This gives the protein CASRHVGEQYF.

This clone was seen only a few times. The genes are TRBV19 and TRBJ2-7; possibly TRBD1 for D (5 bases). The germline CDR1 and CDR2 sequences are LNHDA and SQIVND (reference sequence). V lost 3 bases and J lost 2, with 11 bases in between. CDR3 length equals 14 residues. The CDR3 nucleotides are TGTGCCAGTAGTATGGGGCTCGGTACCTACGAGCAGTACTTC. Translated, it gives CASSMGLGTYEQYF.

This sequence joins TRBV27 and TRBJ1-1; TRBD1 matches at 12 bases. This CDR3 region has 14 residues. J gave up 11 bases and V 6 bases, and 10 bases lay outside the gene matches. The germline V gene has CDR1 MNHEY and CDR2 SMNVEV (reference sequence). CDR3 sequence reads: CASSAGTGGFGAFF. CDR3 sequence (DNA): TGTGCCAGCAGCGCCGGGACAGGGGGCTTTGGGGCTTTCTTT.

This chain uses TRBV6-5 with TRBJ2-1; D perhaps matches TRBD2 (5 bases). V was clipped by 8 bases and J by 8 bases, with 19 bases between them. The CDR3 contains 14 residues. CDR1 and CDR2 from the germline V gene are MNHEY and SVGAGI. CDR3 in amino acids: CASRVSSRPHEQFF. The CDR3 coding sequence is TGTGCCAGCCGAGTGTCTAGCAGGCCCCATGAGCAGTTCTTC.

This sequence joins TRBV9 and TRBJ1-1; D is possibly TRBD1 (5 bases). CDR1 SGDLS and CDR2 YYNGEE come from the germline V gene. V shed 0 bases and J shed 1 base, with 10 bases lying between them. The length of the CDR3 is 15 residues. CDR3 protein: CASSVGAGPNTEAFF. In DNA form, the CDR3 reads TGTGCCAGCAGCGTAGGAGCAGGGCCGAACACTGAAGCTTTCTTT.

The genes are TRBV30 and TRBJ2-1, with 12 bases lining up with TRBD2. The V and J ends lost 3 bases and 0 bases, in that order; junction bases with no gene match: 12. CDR1 and CDR2 from the germline V gene are GTSNPN and SVGIG (reference sequence). There are 19 residues in the CDR3. The CDR3, as DNA: TGTGCCTGGAGCCCTCTGGCCCTAGCGGGAGGGGTCTCCTACAATGAGCAGTTCTTC. This encodes CAWSPLALAGGVSYNEQFF.

This clone is judged medium-sized (0.01 to 0.1%). V usage is TRBV5-1 and J usage is TRBJ1-1; TRBD1 might be the D (6 bases). The CDR3 totals 15 residues. Per the germline V gene, CDR1 is SGHRS and CDR2 is YFSETQ. V gave up 0 bases and J gave up 3 bases, with 12 bases separating them. The CDR3 nucleotides are TGCGCCAGCAGCTTGGCTGCAGGGGAGTACACTGAAGCTTTCTTT. This encodes CASSLAAGEYTEAFF.